These T cell receptor beta chains were read from a single sample in a study of beta chain features in type 1 diabetes. The data were produced by immunoSEQ multiplex PCR, yet TCRdb's version contains in-frame clones alone and is incomplete. The repertoire holds about 370,000 clones, over 8.5% seen once, with approximately 0.55% in the top ten. The sequenced sample consisted of central memory CD4+ T cells from blood. These receptors came from a man younger than 40 with type 1 diabetes. The CDR3 runs from the conserved cysteine through the conserved F or W. The order of the fields is D gene, J gene, clone size, V gene, CDR3 DNA, CDR3 protein. The D gene is left open where the match is weak. Clone size is not always given. Where it is, it says once, few, many or a class for expanded clones.

d_call: NA
j_call: TRBJ2-7
clone_size: few
v_call: TRBV29-1
cdr3_nt: TGCAGCGTTGAACGCACAGTCGGTGGCGAGCAGTACTTC
cdr3_aa: CSVERTVGGEQYF

d_call: TRBD2
j_call: TRBJ2-1
clone_size: few
v_call: TRBV6-5
cdr3_nt: TGTGCCAGCAGTTACTTCTCTAGCGGGAGAAATGAGCAGTTCTTC
cdr3_aa: CASSYFSSGRNEQFF

d_call: NA
j_call: TRBJ1-1
clone_size: few
v_call: TRBV7-9
cdr3_nt: TGTGCCAGCAGTTATCGATTAGTTAGGGGGGAGAACACTGAAGCTTTCTTT
cdr3_aa: CASSYRLVRGENTEAFF

d_call: NA
j_call: TRBJ2-7
clone_size: few
v_call: TRBV7-9
cdr3_nt: TGTGCCAGCAGCTTAGCCAAGGGGTCTACCACCGAGCAGTACTTC
cdr3_aa: CASSLAKGSTTEQYF

d_call: TRBD1
j_call: TRBJ1-1
clone_size: many
v_call: TRBV7-9
cdr3_nt: TGTGCCAGCAGCTTTAAGGGGGCGGAAACTGAAGCTTTCTTT
cdr3_aa: CASSFKGAETEAFF

d_call: NA
j_call: TRBJ2-2
clone_size: many
v_call: TRBV7-3
cdr3_nt: TGTGCCAGCAGCTCCGGGACCTTAAACACCGGGGAGCTGTTTTTT
cdr3_aa: CASSSGTLNTGELFF

d_call: NA
j_call: TRBJ1-4
clone_size: NA
v_call: TRBV4-2
cdr3_nt: TGTGCCAGCAGCCAAGTGCATCCCGAAGCGGATGAAAAACTGTTTTTT
cdr3_aa: CASSQVHPEADEKLFF

d_call: TRBD1
j_call: TRBJ2-7
clone_size: NA
v_call: TRBV5-6
cdr3_nt: TGTGCCAGCAGCTTGGGATTTGGGACAGACTACGAGCAGTACTTC
cdr3_aa: CASSLGFGTDYEQYF

d_call: NA
j_call: TRBJ2-4
clone_size: NA
v_call: TRBV27
cdr3_nt: TGTGCCAGCAGTTCCTCCTACTTCATAGCCAAAAACATTCAGTACTTC
cdr3_aa: CASSSSYFIAKNIQYF

d_call: NA
j_call: TRBJ1-4
clone_size: few
v_call: TRBV5-1
cdr3_nt: TGCGCCAGCAGCTTGGGGGTCGGATTGACTAATGAAAAACTGTTTTTT
cdr3_aa: CASSLGVGLTNEKLFF

d_call: NA
j_call: TRBJ1-1
clone_size: NA
v_call: TRBV6-5
cdr3_nt: TGTGCCAGCAGTTTTCAACAGGGGAACACTGAAGCTTTCTTT
cdr3_aa: CASSFQQGNTEAFF

d_call: NA
j_call: TRBJ1-5
clone_size: few
v_call: TRBV28
cdr3_nt: TGTGCCAGCAGTGCCGGGGCAGGCAATCAGCCCCAGCATTTT
cdr3_aa: CASSAGAGNQPQHF

d_call: NA
j_call: TRBJ2-3
clone_size: many
v_call: TRBV7-2
cdr3_nt: TGTGCCAGCAGCTTAGTTTCGGGACCAACAGATACGCAGTATTTT
cdr3_aa: CASSLVSGPTDTQYF

d_call: NA
j_call: TRBJ1-3
clone_size: few
v_call: TRBV5-8
cdr3_nt: TGTGCCAGCAGAATCCGGGCTGGAAACACCATATATTTT
cdr3_aa: CASRIRAGNTIYF

d_call: TRBD2
j_call: TRBJ2-3
clone_size: NA
v_call: TRBV7-2
cdr3_nt: TGTGCCAGCACCGGGAGGGGCGACAGCACAGATACGCAGTATTTT
cdr3_aa: CASTGRGDSTDTQYF

d_call: TRBD2
j_call: TRBJ2-1
clone_size: few
v_call: TRBV29-1
cdr3_nt: TGCAGCTCTCTGGGACTAGCGGGACTAGGTGAGCAGTTCTTC
cdr3_aa: CSSLGLAGLGEQFF

d_call: NA
j_call: TRBJ2-7
clone_size: many
v_call: TRBV4-2
cdr3_nt: TGTGCCAGCAGCCAACGTGCTAGCGACAGCTCCTACGAGCAGTACTTC
cdr3_aa: CASSQRASDSSYEQYF

d_call: NA
j_call: TRBJ1-6
clone_size: few
v_call: TRBV9
cdr3_nt: TGTGCCAGCAGCGTTTCAAATTCACCCCTCCACTTT
cdr3_aa: CASSVSNSPLHF

d_call: NA
j_call: TRBJ2-7
clone_size: few
v_call: TRBV6-5
cdr3_nt: TGTGCCAGCAGGAAGACAGGAGTTGCCTACGAGCAGTACTTC
cdr3_aa: CASRKTGVAYEQYF

d_call: NA
j_call: TRBJ1-1
clone_size: NA
v_call: TRBV27
cdr3_nt: TGTGCCAGCTGGCAGGGGACGAACACTGAAGCTTTCTTT
cdr3_aa: CASWQGTNTEAFF

d_call: TRBD2
j_call: TRBJ2-1
clone_size: many
v_call: TRBV7-9
cdr3_nt: TGTGCCAGCAGCTTAAGCCTAGCGGGTTCCCACAATGAGCAGTTCTTC
cdr3_aa: CASSLSLAGSHNEQFF

d_call: NA
j_call: TRBJ2-5
clone_size: few
v_call: TRBV9
cdr3_nt: TGTGCCAGCAGCGTAGCCGGTAGGGTGGGTACAGAGACCCAGTACTTC
cdr3_aa: CASSVAGRVGTETQYF

d_call: NA
j_call: TRBJ1-2
clone_size: NA
v_call: TRBV5-6
cdr3_nt: TGTGCCAGCAGCCCCGGGGAGAACTATGGCTACACCTTC
cdr3_aa: CASSPGENYGYTF

d_call: TRBD1
j_call: TRBJ1-2
clone_size: NA
v_call: TRBV4-2
cdr3_nt: TGTGCCAGCAGCCCGGACAGGGATGTGAACTATGGCTACACCTTC
cdr3_aa: CASSPDRDVNYGYTF

d_call: TRBD1
j_call: TRBJ2-1
clone_size: few
v_call: TRBV5-1
cdr3_nt: TGCGCCAGCAGCTTCACAGGGGCAAACAATGAGCAGTTCTTC
cdr3_aa: CASSFTGANNEQFF

d_call: NA
j_call: TRBJ1-3
clone_size: many
v_call: TRBV14
cdr3_nt: TGTGCCAGCAGGCGAAGACCCATCCTCTCTGGAAACACCATATATTTT
cdr3_aa: CASRRRPILSGNTIYF

d_call: TRBD1
j_call: TRBJ2-7
clone_size: NA
v_call: TRBV6-5
cdr3_nt: TGTGCCAGCAGTTACTCTGGGACAGGGGCCTCCTACGAGCAGTACTTC
cdr3_aa: CASSYSGTGASYEQYF

d_call: NA
j_call: TRBJ2-1
clone_size: NA
v_call: TRBV19
cdr3_nt: TGTGCCAGTAGTATATACAATGAGCAGTTCTTC
cdr3_aa: CASSIYNEQFF

d_call: TRBD2
j_call: TRBJ2-1
clone_size: many
v_call: TRBV7-9
cdr3_nt: TGTGCCAGCAGCTTATTGTCCGGGAGGGCCGGGAATGAGCAGTTCTTC
cdr3_aa: CASSLLSGRAGNEQFF

d_call: TRBD2
j_call: TRBJ2-3
clone_size: few
v_call: TRBV7-3
cdr3_nt: TGTGCCAGCAGCTCAGAACTAGCGGAAGATACGCAGTATTTT
cdr3_aa: CASSSELAEDTQYF

d_call: TRBD1
j_call: TRBJ1-2
clone_size: NA
v_call: TRBV28
cdr3_nt: TGTGCCAGCATCCCCGGGACAGGGGTGTACTATGGCTACACCTTC
cdr3_aa: CASIPGTGVYYGYTF

d_call: TRBD2
j_call: TRBJ2-4
clone_size: many
v_call: TRBV7-9
cdr3_nt: TGTGCCAGCAGCCCCCTAGCGGGAGGGAACATTCAGTACTTC
cdr3_aa: CASSPLAGGNIQYF

d_call: NA
j_call: TRBJ1-5
clone_size: many
v_call: TRBV18
cdr3_nt: TGTGCCAGCTCACCCTCAGGGGGCAATCAGCCCCAGCATTTT
cdr3_aa: CASSPSGGNQPQHF

d_call: NA
j_call: TRBJ1-1
clone_size: few
v_call: TRBV10-2
cdr3_nt: TGCGCCAGCAGTGACGAGAGGGAAAGCACTGAAGCTTTCTTT
cdr3_aa: CASSDERESTEAFF

d_call: NA
j_call: TRBJ2-2
clone_size: few
v_call: TRBV15
cdr3_nt: TGTGCCACCAGGAGAGGGGCGGGGGCTGTAGGAACCGGGGAGCTGTTTTTT
cdr3_aa: CATRRGAGAVGTGELFF

d_call: NA
j_call: TRBJ2-2
clone_size: NA
v_call: TRBV4-2
cdr3_nt: TGTGCCAGCAGCCCTCTAGGGGGGGCGAAAACCGAGCTGTTTTTT
cdr3_aa: CASSPLGGAKTELFF

d_call: NA
j_call: TRBJ2-1
clone_size: few
v_call: TRBV11-2
cdr3_nt: TGTGCCAGCAGCTTAGATCTCTACAATGAGCAGTTCTTC
cdr3_aa: CASSLDLYNEQFF

d_call: TRBD2
j_call: TRBJ2-1
clone_size: few
v_call: TRBV11-3
cdr3_nt: TGTGCCAGCAGCTCCTTAAGCGGGAGGGCCAACAATGAGCAGTTCTTC
cdr3_aa: CASSSLSGRANNEQFF

d_call: NA
j_call: TRBJ1-2
clone_size: few
v_call: TRBV18
cdr3_nt: TGTGCCAGCTCACCAGTGGAGTCCCCCTATGGCTACACCTTC
cdr3_aa: CASSPVESPYGYTF

d_call: TRBD2
j_call: TRBJ2-5
clone_size: few
v_call: TRBV2
cdr3_nt: TGTGCCAGCAGCAGGACTAGCGATAAAGAGACCCAGTACTTC
cdr3_aa: CASSRTSDKETQYF

d_call: TRBD2
j_call: TRBJ2-5
clone_size: few
v_call: TRBV4-3
cdr3_nt: TGCGCCAGCAGCCAAGATATCGCTAGCGGCTGGGAGACCCAGTACTTC
cdr3_aa: CASSQDIASGWETQYF

d_call: TRBD1
j_call: TRBJ1-1
clone_size: few
v_call: TRBV14
cdr3_nt: TGTGCCAGCAGCCCCAGGGGGGCCCTGAACACTGAAGCTTTCTTT
cdr3_aa: CASSPRGALNTEAFF

d_call: NA
j_call: TRBJ1-4
clone_size: few
v_call: TRBV5-5
cdr3_nt: TGTGCCAGCAGCCAGAGTAACAGTGCAACTAATGAAAAACTGTTTTTT
cdr3_aa: CASSQSNSATNEKLFF

d_call: TRBD1
j_call: TRBJ1-2
clone_size: few
v_call: TRBV28
cdr3_nt: TGTGCCAGCAGTTTAGGGGGACAGGGTTATGGCTACACCTTC
cdr3_aa: CASSLGGQGYGYTF

d_call: NA
j_call: TRBJ2-5
clone_size: NA
v_call: TRBV18
cdr3_nt: TGTGCCAGCTCCGCGGGGGCCCAAGAGACCCAGTACTTC
cdr3_aa: CASSAGAQETQYF